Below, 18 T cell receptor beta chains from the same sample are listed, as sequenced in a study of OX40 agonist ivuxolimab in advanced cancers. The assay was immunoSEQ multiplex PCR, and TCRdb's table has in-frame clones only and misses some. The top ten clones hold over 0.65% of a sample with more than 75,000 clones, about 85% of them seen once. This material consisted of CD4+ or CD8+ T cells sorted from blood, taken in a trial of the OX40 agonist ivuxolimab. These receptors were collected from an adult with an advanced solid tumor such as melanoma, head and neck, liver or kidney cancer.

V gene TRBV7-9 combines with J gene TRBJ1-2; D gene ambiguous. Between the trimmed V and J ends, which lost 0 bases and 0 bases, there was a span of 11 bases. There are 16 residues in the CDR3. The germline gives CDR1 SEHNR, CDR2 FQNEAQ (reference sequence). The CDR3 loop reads CASSLAGAQANYGYTF. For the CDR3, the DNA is TGTGCCAGCAGCTTAGCGGGCGCGCAGGCTAACTATGGCTACACCTTC.

CDR3 region: CASSHLRRGQGNSPLHF. In nucleotides, the CDR3 is TGTGCCAGTAGCCACCTCCGCCGGGGGCAGGGTAATTCACCCCTCCACTTT. The rearrangement uses TRBV19 and TRBJ1-6; TRBD1 might be the D (6 bases). CDR3 size: 17 residues. Germline V gene lookup returns CDR1 LNHDA and CDR2 SQIVND (reference sequence). Trimming left V 6 bases short and J 6 bases short, with 21 bases between.

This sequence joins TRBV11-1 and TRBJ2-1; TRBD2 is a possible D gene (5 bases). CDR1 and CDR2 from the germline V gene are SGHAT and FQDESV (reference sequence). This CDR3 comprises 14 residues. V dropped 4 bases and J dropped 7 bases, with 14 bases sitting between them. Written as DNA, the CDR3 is TGTGCCAGCAGCTCTCTAGGACTTGGGAATGAGCAGTTCTTC. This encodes CASSSLGLGNEQFF.

DNA of the CDR3: TGTGCCAGCAGTTTTGTGGCGAACCCAGGGGGAACTGAAGCTTTCTTT. It yields the protein CASSFVANPGGTEAFF. The V call is TRBV28, the J call TRBJ1-1; 7 bases agree with TRBD1. The CDR3 contains 16 residues. The V gene's germline CDR1 is MDHEN and CDR2 SYDVKM. With 3 bases clipped from V and 5 bases from J, the junction kept 12 bases outside the gene matches.

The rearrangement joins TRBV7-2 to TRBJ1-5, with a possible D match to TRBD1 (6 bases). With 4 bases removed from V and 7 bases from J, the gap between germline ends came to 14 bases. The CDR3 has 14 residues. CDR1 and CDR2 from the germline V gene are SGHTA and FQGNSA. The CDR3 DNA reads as TGTGCCAGCAGCTCCGTGGACAGAAGGCAGCCCCAGCATTTT. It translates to CASSSVDRRQPQHF.

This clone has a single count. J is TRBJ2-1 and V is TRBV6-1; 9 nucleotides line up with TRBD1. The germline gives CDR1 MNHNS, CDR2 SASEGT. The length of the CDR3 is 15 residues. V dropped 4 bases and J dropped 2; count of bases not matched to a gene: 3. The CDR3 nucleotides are TGTGCCAGCAGTGGGACAGGGGCGGCCTACAATGAGCAGTTCTTC. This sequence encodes CASSGTGAAYNEQFF.

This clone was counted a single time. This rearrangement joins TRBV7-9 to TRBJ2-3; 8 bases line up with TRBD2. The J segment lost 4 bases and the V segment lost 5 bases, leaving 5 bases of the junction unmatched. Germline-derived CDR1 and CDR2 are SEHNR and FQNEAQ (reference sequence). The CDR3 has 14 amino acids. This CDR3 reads CASSTSGVADTQYF. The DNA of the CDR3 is TGTGCCAGCAGCACTAGCGGTGTTGCAGATACGCAGTATTTT.

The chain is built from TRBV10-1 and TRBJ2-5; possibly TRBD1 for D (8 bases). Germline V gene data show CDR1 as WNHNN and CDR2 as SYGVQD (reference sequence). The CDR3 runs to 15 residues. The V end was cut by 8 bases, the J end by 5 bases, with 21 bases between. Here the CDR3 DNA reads TGCGCCAGCTGGGCGGGGGACAGGCCTGGGGAGACCCAGTACTTC. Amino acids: CASWAGDRPGETQYF.

The CDR3 spells CSVQGQGGELFF. The CDR3 bases are TGCAGCGTTCAGGGACAGGGAGGGGAGCTGTTTTTT. This chain links TRBV29-1 with TRBJ2-2, with 9 positions matching TRBD1. Looked up from germline, CDR1 is SQVTM and CDR2 is ANQGSEA. The length of the CDR3 is 12 residues. Trimming took 5 bases from V and 8 from J; bases not matched to a gene: 3.

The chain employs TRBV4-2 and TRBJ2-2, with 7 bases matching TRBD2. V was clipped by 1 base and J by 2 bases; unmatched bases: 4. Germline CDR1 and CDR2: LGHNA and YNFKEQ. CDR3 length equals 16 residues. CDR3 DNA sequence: TGTGCCAGCAGCCAAGCCGCTAGCGGAAACACCGGGGAGCTGTTTTTT. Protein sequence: CASSQAASGNTGELFF.

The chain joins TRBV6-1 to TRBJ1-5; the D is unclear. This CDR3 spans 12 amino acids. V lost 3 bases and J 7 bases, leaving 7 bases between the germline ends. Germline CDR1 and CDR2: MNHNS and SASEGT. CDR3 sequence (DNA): TGTGCCAGCAGTGAGCGGCTGCAGCCCCAGCATTTT. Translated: CASSERLQPQHF.

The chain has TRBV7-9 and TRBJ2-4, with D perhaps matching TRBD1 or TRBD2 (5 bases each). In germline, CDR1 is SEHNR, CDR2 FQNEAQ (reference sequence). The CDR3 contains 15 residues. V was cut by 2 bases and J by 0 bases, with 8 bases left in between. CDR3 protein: CASSLRGGAKNIQYF. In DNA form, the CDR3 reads TGTGCCAGCAGCTTACGGGGCGGAGCCAAAAACATTCAGTACTTC.

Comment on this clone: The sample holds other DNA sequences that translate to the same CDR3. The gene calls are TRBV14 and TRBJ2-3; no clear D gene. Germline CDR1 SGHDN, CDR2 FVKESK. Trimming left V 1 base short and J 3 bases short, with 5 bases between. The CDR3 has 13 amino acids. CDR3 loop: CASSQGATDTQYF. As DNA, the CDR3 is TGTGCCAGCAGCCAAGGGGCTACAGATACGCAGTATTTT.

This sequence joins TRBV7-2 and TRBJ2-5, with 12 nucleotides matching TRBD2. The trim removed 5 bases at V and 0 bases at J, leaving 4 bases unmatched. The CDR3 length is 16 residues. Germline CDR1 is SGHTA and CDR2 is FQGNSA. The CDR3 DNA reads TGTGCCAGCAGCCAGGGACTAGCGGGTAACCAAGAGACCCAGTACTTC. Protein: CASSQGLAGNQETQYF.

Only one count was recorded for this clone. The CDR3 DNA follows: TGCGCCAGCAGCCAAGATTTAATGGAGGGTCAGCCCCAGCATTTT. Amino acids: CASSQDLMEGQPQHF. The rearrangement uses TRBV4-1 and TRBJ1-5, with D hard to call. The CDR3 covers 15 residues. Trimming removed 0 bases from V and 6 bases from J, with 12 bases in between. Germline V lookup: CDR1 MGHRA, CDR2 YSYEKL.

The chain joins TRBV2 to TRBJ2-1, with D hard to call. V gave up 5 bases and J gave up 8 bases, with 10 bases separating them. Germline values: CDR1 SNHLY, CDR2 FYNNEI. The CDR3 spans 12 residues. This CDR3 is CASSPPQYEQFF. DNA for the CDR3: TGTGCCAGCAGTCCTCCACAATATGAGCAGTTCTTC.

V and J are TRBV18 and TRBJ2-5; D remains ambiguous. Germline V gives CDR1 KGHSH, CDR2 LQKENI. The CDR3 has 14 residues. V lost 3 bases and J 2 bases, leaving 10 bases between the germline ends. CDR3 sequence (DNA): TGTGCCAGCTCACCTTTCGAGAGGCAAGAGACCCAGTACTTC. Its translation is CASSPFERQETQYF.

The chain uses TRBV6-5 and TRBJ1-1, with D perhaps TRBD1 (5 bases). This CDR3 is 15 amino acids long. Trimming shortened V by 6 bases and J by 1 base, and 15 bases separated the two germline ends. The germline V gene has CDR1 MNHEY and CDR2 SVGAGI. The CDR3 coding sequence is TGTGCCAGCAGCCCGGGACTCGTGAGGAACACTGAAGCTTTCTTT. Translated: CASSPGLVRNTEAFF.